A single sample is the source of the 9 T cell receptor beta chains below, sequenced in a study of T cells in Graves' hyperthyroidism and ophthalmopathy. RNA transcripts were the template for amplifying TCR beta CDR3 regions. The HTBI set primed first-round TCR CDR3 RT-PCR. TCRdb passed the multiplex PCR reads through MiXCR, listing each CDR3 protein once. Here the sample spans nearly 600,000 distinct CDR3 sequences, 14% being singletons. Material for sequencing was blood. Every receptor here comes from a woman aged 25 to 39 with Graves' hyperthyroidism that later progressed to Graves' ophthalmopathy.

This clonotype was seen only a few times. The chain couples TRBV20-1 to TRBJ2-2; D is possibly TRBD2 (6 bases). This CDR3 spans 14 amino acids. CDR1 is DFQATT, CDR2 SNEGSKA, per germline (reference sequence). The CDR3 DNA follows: TGCAGCGCCCCCAGACTAGGGCCCCCCGGGGAGCTGTTTTTT. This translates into CSAPRLGPPGELFF.

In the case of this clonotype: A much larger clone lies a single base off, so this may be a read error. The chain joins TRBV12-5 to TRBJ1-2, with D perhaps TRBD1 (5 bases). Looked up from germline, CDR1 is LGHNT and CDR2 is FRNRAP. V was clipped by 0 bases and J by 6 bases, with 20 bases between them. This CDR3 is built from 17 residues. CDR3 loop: CASGLVLGAAYLHGYTF. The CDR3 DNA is TGTGCTAGTGGTTTGGTACTAGGGGCAGCGTATCTCCATGGCTACACCTTC.

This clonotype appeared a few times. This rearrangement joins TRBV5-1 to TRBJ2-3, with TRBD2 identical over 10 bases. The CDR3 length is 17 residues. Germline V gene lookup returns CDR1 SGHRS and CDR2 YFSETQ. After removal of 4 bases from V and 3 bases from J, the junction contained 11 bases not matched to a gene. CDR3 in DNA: TGCGCCAGCAGCCGCTTTGACCTAGCGGGAGTGACAGATACGCAGTATTTT. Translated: CASSRFDLAGVTDTQYF.

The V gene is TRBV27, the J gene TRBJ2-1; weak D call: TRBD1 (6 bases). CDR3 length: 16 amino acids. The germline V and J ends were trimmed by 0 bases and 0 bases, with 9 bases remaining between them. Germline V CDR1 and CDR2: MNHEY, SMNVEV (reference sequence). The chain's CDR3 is CASSLSKGVSYNEQFF. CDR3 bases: TGTGCCAGCAGTTTATCGAAGGGGGTCTCCTACAATGAGCAGTTCTTC.

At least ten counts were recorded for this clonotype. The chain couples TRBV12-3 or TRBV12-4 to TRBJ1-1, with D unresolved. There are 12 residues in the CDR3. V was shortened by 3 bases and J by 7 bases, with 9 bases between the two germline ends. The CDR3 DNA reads TGTGCCAGCAGTTTTTCAGGTTTTGAAGCTTTCTTT. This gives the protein CASSFSGFEAFF.

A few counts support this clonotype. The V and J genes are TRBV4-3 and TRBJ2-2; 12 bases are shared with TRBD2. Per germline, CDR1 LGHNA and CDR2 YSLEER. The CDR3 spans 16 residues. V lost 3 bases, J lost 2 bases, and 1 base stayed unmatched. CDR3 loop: CASSHGLAGNTGELFF. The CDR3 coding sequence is TGCGCCAGCAGCCACGGACTAGCGGGAAACACCGGGGAGCTGTTTTTT.

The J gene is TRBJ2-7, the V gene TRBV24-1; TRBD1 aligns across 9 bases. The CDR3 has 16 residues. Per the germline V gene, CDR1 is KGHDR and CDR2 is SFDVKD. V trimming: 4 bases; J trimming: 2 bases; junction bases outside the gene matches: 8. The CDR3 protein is CATSDPTGTGTYEQYF. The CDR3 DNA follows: TGTGCCACCAGTGACCCGACGGGGACAGGGACCTACGAGCAGTACTTC.

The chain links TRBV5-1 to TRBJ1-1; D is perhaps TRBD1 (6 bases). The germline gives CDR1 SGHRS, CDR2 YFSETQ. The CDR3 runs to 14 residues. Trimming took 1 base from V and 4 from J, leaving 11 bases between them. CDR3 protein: CASSLSQGTTEAFF. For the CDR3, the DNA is TGCGCCAGCAGCTTGTCCCAGGGGACCACTGAAGCTTTCTTT.

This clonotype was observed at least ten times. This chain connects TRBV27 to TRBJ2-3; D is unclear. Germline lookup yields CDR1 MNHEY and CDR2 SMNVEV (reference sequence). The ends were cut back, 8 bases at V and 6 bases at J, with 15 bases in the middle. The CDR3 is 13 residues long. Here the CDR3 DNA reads TGTGCCAGCGCCAGGCTAGAGTTGGATACGCAGTATTTT. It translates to CASARLELDTQYF.